A selection of T cell receptor beta chains follows, all from one sample in a study of blood T cell repertoires in COVID-19. The data were produced by immunoSEQ multiplex PCR, yet TCRdb's version contains in-frame clones alone and is incomplete. The sample lists approximately 100,000 clones, 70% to 85% occurring once. Sequenced material: peripheral blood. These TCRs come from a woman of 80 years or more with active or convalescent COVID-19. CDR3s include the opening cysteine and the closing phenylalanine or tryptophan. A D gene is named only where the DNA matches it firmly. A row's size may be missing; if present it is once, few, many or a size class.

V gene,clone size,D gene,J gene,CDR3 length,CDR3 protein,CDR3 DNA
TRBV7-6,NA,TRBD1,TRBJ2-5,17,CASSLVGQGASKETQYF,TGTGCCAGCAGCTTAGTCGGGCAGGGGGCGTCAAAAGAGACCCAGTACTTC
TRBV7-2,NA,NA,TRBJ2-2,16,CASSLMGLGGTGELFF,TGTGCCAGCAGCTTAATGGGACTTGGGGGCACCGGGGAGCTGTTTTTT
TRBV5-4,NA,TRBD1,TRBJ1-1,16,CASSPPGQLMNTEAFF,TGTGCCAGCAGCCCTCCGGGACAGCTAATGAACACTGAAGCTTTCTTT
TRBV3-1/TRBV3-2,NA,NA,TRBJ2-7,14,CASSPQPGSYEQYF,TGTGCCAGCAGCCCCCAGCCAGGGTCTTACGAGCAGTACTTC
TRBV4-1,NA,TRBD1,TRBJ2-5,16,CASSQDPTGWAETQYF,TGCGCCAGCAGCCAAGACCCGACAGGGTGGGCGGAGACCCAGTACTTC
TRBV6-5,NA,NA,TRBJ1-4,14,CASSYSIQAEKLFF,TGTGCCAGCAGTTACTCAATCCAGGCCGAAAAACTGTTTTTT
TRBV5-1,NA,TRBD1,TRBJ2-5,16,CASSPGTGAVQETQYF,TGCGCCAGCAGCCCGGGGACAGGGGCCGTCCAAGAGACCCAGTACTTC
TRBV9,NA,TRBD2,TRBJ2-7,16,CASSVEAGGIGYEQYF,TGTGCCAGCAGCGTAGAGGCCGGGGGGATCGGCTACGAGCAGTACTTC
TRBV27,NA,TRBD2,TRBJ2-7,15,CASSLRLAGLYEQYF,TGTGCCAGCAGTTTAAGGCTAGCGGGACTATACGAGCAGTACTTC
TRBV5-1,NA,NA,TRBJ1-2,13,CASSLRTEYGYTF,TGCGCCAGCAGCTTGAGGACAGAATATGGCTACACCTTC
TRBV28,NA,NA,TRBJ1-6,17,CASSGRDTWAYNSPLHF,TGTGCCAGCAGTGGCCGGGACACGTGGGCCTATAATTCACCCCTCCACTTT
TRBV5-1,few,NA,TRBJ2-1,16,CASSFAGTASYNEQFF,TGCGCCAGCAGCTTTGCGGGAACCGCCTCCTACAATGAGCAGTTCTTC
TRBV9,NA,TRBD1,TRBJ1-5,14,CAREDRGTYQPQHF,TGTGCCAGGGAAGACAGGGGGACATATCAGCCCCAGCATTTT
TRBV9,NA,TRBD2,TRBJ2-6,19,CASSGTTSGGTSGANVLTF,TGTGCCAGCAGCGGAACGACTAGCGGGGGAACCTCTGGGGCCAACGTCCTGACTTTC
TRBV10-1,NA,NA,TRBJ2-1,15,CASSESGRGLGEQFF,TGCGCCAGCAGTGAGTCTGGTAGAGGGTTGGGTGAGCAGTTCTTC
TRBV19,NA,NA,TRBJ2-1,14,CASSMVSGVVEQFF,TGTGCCAGTAGTATGGTGTCAGGGGTAGTTGAGCAGTTCTTC
TRBV20-1,NA,NA,TRBJ1-3,14,CSASGQGSGNTIYF,TGCAGTGCTAGTGGTCAGGGTTCTGGAAACACCATATATTTT
TRBV4-1,NA,NA,TRBJ2-7,12,CASTVSSYEQYF,TGCGCCAGTACAGTCAGCTCCTACGAGCAGTACTTC
TRBV5-6,few,NA,TRBJ1-2,13,CASSVGANYGYTF,TGTGCCAGCAGCGTGGGAGCTAACTATGGCTACACCTTC
TRBV9,NA,NA,TRBJ2-5,15,CASNPRGGGGETQYF,TGTGCCAGCAACCCCCGGGGTGGAGGAGGAGAGACCCAGTACTTC
TRBV7-2,NA,TRBD2,TRBJ2-7,13,CASSPLLAAEQYF,TGTGCCAGCAGCCCTTTGCTAGCGGCCGAGCAGTACTTC
TRBV28,NA,TRBD2,TRBJ2-7,15,CASSSPTSGGYEQYF,TGTGCCAGCAGTTCCCCGACTAGCGGGGGCTACGAGCAGTACTTC
TRBV28,NA,NA,TRBJ2-7,15,CASSVRGTQSYEQYF,TGTGCCAGCAGTGTCAGGGGGACTCAATCCTACGAGCAGTACTTC
TRBV24-1,NA,TRBD2,TRBJ2-3,16,CATSRGDPLDTDTQYF,TGTGCCACTTCCCGGGGGGACCCGCTTGACACAGATACGCAGTATTTT
TRBV5-1,few,TRBD1,TRBJ1-4,14,CASSPGQENEKLFF,TGCGCCAGCAGTCCGGGACAGGAGAATGAAAAACTGTTTTTT
TRBV5-5,NA,TRBD1,TRBJ1-2,15,CASSREGQTNYGYTF,TGTGCCAGCAGCCGCGAGGGACAGACTAACTATGGCTACACCTTC
TRBV25-1,NA,NA,TRBJ2-3,11,CASSVGDTQYF,TGTGCCAGCAGTGTCGGAGATACGCAGTATTTT
TRBV27,NA,TRBD2,TRBJ2-1,16,CASRLLAGGRRDEQFF,TGTGCCAGCAGATTACTAGCGGGAGGTCGTCGTGATGAGCAGTTCTTC
TRBV7-6,once,TRBD1,TRBJ1-3,17,CASSSTFDRGRGNTIYF,TGTGCCAGCAGTTCCACCTTTGACAGGGGTCGTGGAAACACCATATATTTT
TRBV28,NA,NA,TRBJ2-6,18,CASSLFVRGSSGANVLTF,TGTGCCAGCAGTTTATTTGTCCGGGGGTCCTCTGGGGCCAACGTCCTGACTTTC
TRBV19,few,NA,TRBJ2-7,14,CASSMTQASYEQYF,TGTGCCAGTAGTATGACCCAGGCCTCCTACGAGCAGTACTTC
TRBV5-1,NA,NA,TRBJ1-4,14,CASSRVGQNEKLFF,TGCGCCAGCAGCCGCGTCGGACAGAACGAAAAACTGTTTTTT
TRBV7-6,NA,NA,TRBJ2-1,14,CASSDRGWGDGQFF,TGTGCCAGCAGCGACCGGGGTTGGGGGGATGGGCAGTTCTTC
TRBV25-1,NA,TRBD2,TRBJ2-5,17,CASSEDSGNVFKETQYF,TGTGCCAGCAGTGAGGATAGCGGGAACGTTTTCAAAGAGACCCAGTACTTC
TRBV19,NA,TRBD1,TRBJ1-4,14,CASTRGTVNEKLFF,TGTGCCAGTACCCGAGGGACAGTTAATGAAAAACTGTTTTTT